The clone carrying this T cell receptor beta chain was found a few times. Germline-derived CDR1 and CDR2 are SGHNT and YENEEA. V was clipped by 11 bases and J by 3 bases, with 13 bases between them. The length of the CDR3 is 13 residues. The data were produced by immunoSEQ multiplex PCR, yet TCRdb's version contains in-frame clones alone and is incomplete. The sample lists approximately 170,000 clones; around 80% were seen once. The sample comes from a study of blood T cell repertoires in COVID-19. Study-level information: Cohort 3 donors counted as recovered after two negative PCRs, clearance, or resolved symptoms.

Those enrolled, adults aged roughly 18 to 95 years, came from around 24 US areas. The TCR comes from a woman in her seventies in a cohort exposed to, infected with or recovered from COVID-19 (not recorded which). The rearrangement links TRBV11-3 to TRBJ2-2, with a weak D call TRBD2 (6 bases). Sequencing input: PBMCs or T cells enriched from blood (not recorded which). DNA for the CDR3: TGTGCCTCCACAACGGGGGACACCGGGGAGCTGTTTTTT. Amino acids: CASTTGDTGELFF.